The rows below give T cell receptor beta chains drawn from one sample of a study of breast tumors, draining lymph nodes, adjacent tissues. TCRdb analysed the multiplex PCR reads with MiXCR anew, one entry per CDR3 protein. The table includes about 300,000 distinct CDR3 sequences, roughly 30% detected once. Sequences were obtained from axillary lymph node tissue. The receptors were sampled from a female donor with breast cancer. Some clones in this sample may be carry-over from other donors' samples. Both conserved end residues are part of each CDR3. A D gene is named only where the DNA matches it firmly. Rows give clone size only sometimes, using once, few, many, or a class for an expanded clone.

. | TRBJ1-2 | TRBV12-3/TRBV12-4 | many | CASSSGYGYTF | TGTGCCAGCAGCTCTGGGTATGGCTACACCTTC
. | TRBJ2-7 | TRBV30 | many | CAWMGGGSYEQYF | TGTGCCTGGATGGGAGGGGGTAGCTACGAGCAGTACTTC
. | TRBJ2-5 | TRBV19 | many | CASSIRATQGGETQYF | TGTGCCAGTAGTATCCGGGCCACCCAGGGGGGGGAGACCCAGTACTTC
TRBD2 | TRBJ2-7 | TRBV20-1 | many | CSAPHRTAGGPYEQYF | TGCAGTGCCCCCCATCGGACGGCGGGAGGTCCCTACGAGCAGTACTTC
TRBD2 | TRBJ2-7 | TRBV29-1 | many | CSVAGGPVGQYF | TGCAGCGTAGCGGGAGGGCCAGTTGGGCAGTACTTC
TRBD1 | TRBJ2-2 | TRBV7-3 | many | CASSKPGQGGAGELFF | TGTGCCAGCAGTAAACCGGGACAGGGAGGGGCCGGGGAGCTGTTTTTT
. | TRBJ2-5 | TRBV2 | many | CASEWNSKETQYF | TGTGCCAGCGAGTGGAATTCAAAAGAGACCCAGTACTTC
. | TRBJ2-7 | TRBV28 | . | CASAGIYEQYF | TGTGCCAGCGCCGGGATCTACGAGCAGTACTTC
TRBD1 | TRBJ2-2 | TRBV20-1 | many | CSAKMGQNPTGELFF | TGCAGTGCTAAAATGGGACAGAACCCCACCGGGGAGCTGTTTTTT
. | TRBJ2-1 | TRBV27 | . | CASSLGRDRDEQFF | TGTGCCAGCAGTTTAGGTCGGGATAGGGACGAGCAGTTCTTC
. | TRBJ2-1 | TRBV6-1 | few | CASSGPGTGEVNEQFF | TGTGCCAGCAGTGGACCCGGGACTGGCGAGGTAAATGAGCAGTTCTTC
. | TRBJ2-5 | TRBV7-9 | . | CASSPSASGGGETQYF | TGTGCCAGCAGCCCCTCCGCCTCTGGGGGCGGAGAGACCCAGTACTTC
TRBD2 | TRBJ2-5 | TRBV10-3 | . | CAISWTSGSQETQYF | TGTGCCATCAGTTGGACTAGCGGGTCCCAAGAGACCCAGTACTTC
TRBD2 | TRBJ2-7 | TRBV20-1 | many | CSAWTSGRGIDEQYF | TGCAGTGCGTGGACTAGCGGGAGGGGCATAGACGAGCAGTACTTC
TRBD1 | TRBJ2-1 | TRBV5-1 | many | CASSSGTVSYNEQFF | TGCGCCAGCAGCTCCGGGACAGTATCCTACAATGAGCAGTTCTTC
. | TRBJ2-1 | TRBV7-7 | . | CASSRGIGDEQFF | TGTGCTAGCAGTCGCGGGATTGGGGATGAGCAGTTCTTC
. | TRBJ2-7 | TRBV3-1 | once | CASSRTGRSPCEQYF | TGTGCCAGCAGCCGCACGGGACGATCTCCCTGCGAGCAGTACTTC
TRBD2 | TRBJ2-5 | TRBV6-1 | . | CASSDVGGPLAGPILAGVETQYF | TGTGCCAGCAGTGATGTTGGGGGCCCCCTGGCAGGGCCAATTCTAGCGGGAGTTGAGACCCAGTACTTC
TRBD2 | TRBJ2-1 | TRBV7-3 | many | CASSLIEASGYNEQFF | TGTGCCAGCAGCTTAATAGAGGCTAGCGGATACAATGAGCAGTTCTTC
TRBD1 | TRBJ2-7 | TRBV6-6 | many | CASNTGGAGSEQYF | TGTGCCAGCAATACAGGGGGCGCAGGGTCCGAGCAGTACTTC
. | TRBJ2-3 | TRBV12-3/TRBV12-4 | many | CASNFGGSTDTQYF | TGTGCCAGCAACTTTGGCGGAAGCACAGATACGCAGTATTTT
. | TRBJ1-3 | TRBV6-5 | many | CASSYSGSTGDTIYF | TGTGCCAGCAGTTACTCGGGCAGTACCGGAGACACCATATATTTT
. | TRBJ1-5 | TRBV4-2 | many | CASSQVGTYNQPQHF | TGTGCCAGCAGCCAAGTTGGCACCTACAATCAGCCCCAGCATTTT
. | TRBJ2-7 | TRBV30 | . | CALRAGPSPYEQYF | TGTGCCCTTAGGGCGGGGCCCTCGCCCTACGAGCAGTACTTC
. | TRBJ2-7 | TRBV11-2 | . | CASRLVPTSEQYF | TGTGCCAGCAGACTAGTCCCGACTTCCGAGCAGTACTTC
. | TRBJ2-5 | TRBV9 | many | CASSVAEETQYF | TGTGCCAGCAGCGTAGCTGAAGAGACCCAGTACTTC
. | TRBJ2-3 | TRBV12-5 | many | CASGLITGKLTDTQYF | TGTGCTAGTGGTTTGATAACAGGGAAATTGACAGATACGCAGTATTTT
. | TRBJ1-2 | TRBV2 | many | CASSQLGNIGRTF | TGTGCCAGCAGTCAACTGGGCAACATTGGGAGGACCTTC
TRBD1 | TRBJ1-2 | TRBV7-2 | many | CASSPPDRDSYGYTF | TGTGCCAGCAGCCCCCCAGACAGGGATAGCTATGGCTACACCTTC
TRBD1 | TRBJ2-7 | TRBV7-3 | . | CASSARTGGSPEQYF | TGTGCCAGCAGTGCCCGGACAGGGGGGTCCCCCGAGCAGTACTTC
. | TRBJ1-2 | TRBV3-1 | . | CASSRRDDSARDGYTF | TGTGCCAGCAGCCGCCGAGATGACAGCGCTCGGGATGGCTACACCTTC
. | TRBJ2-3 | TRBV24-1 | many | CATSDLRQAPDTQYF | TGTGCCACCAGTGATCTTAGACAGGCCCCAGATACGCAGTATTTT
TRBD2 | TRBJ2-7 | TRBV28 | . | CASRLPGLAGTYEQYF | TGTGCCAGCAGACTGCCGGGACTAGCAGGGACCTACGAGCAGTACTTC
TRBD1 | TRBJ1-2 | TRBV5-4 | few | CASSTDRVEYGYTF | TGTGCCAGCAGCACCGACAGGGTGGAATATGGCTACACCTTC
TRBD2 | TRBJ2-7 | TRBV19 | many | CASSIQREGYEQYF | TGTGCCAGTAGTATCCAGCGGGAGGGGTACGAGCAGTACTTC
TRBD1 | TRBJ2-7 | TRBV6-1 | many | CASRAGTANSYEQYF | TGTGCCAGCAGGGCCGGGACAGCTAACTCCTACGAGCAGTACTTC
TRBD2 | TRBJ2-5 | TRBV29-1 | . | CSVSIVAGGFLRETQYF | TGCAGCGTGTCGATTGTGGCGGGAGGGTTTTTGCGGGAGACCCAGTACTTC
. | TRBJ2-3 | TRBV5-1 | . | CASSLRPSSGTDTQYF | TGCGCCAGCAGCTTGAGGCCCTCTAGCGGCACAGATACGCAGTATTTT
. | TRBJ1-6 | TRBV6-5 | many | CATTTGNSPLHF | TGTGCCACCACGACAGGAAATTCACCCCTCCACTTT
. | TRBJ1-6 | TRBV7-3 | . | CASSFMGGNSPLHF | TGTGCCAGCAGCTTTATGGGGGGGAATTCACCCCTCCACTTT
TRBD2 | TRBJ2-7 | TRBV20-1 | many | CSASVSGRYEQYF | TGCAGTGCTAGTGTTAGCGGGAGGTACGAGCAGTACTTC
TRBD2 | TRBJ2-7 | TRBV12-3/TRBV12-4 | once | CASSGGADLDF | TGTGCCAGCAGCGGGGGGGCAGACTTGGACTTC
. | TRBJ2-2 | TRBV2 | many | CASSAWAGTGELFF | TGTGCCAGCAGTGCCTGGGCAGGAACCGGGGAGCTGTTTTTT
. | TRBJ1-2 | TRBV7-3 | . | CASSSLRRGGTYGYTF | TGTGCCAGCAGTAGCCTCCGCCGGGGGGGGACCTATGGCTACACCTTC
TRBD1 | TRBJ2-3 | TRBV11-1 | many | CASSSRQGMTDTQYF | TGTGCCAGCAGCTCCCGACAGGGGATGACAGATACGCAGTATTTT
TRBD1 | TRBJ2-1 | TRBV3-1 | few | CASSQTGDKQFF | TGTGCCAGCAGCCAAACAGGGGACAAGCAGTTCTTC
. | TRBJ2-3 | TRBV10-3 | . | CAISVLGADTQYF | TGTGCCATCAGTGTACTAGGCGCAGATACGCAGTATTTT
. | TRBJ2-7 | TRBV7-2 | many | CASSLAPDPYEQYF | TGTGCCAGCAGCTTAGCTCCGGACCCTTACGAGCAGTACTTC
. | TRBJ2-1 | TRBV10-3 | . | CAIATRGNEQFF | TGTGCCATCGCGACTAGGGGAAATGAGCAGTTCTTC
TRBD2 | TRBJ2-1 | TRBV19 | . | CASSIQGLAGVSEQFF | TGTGCCAGTAGTATACAGGGACTAGCGGGAGTGAGTGAGCAGTTCTTC
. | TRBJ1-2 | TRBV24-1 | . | CATSDWTRGYTF | TGTGCCACCAGTGACTGGACGCGTGGCTACACCTTC
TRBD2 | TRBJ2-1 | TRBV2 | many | CASSETLAGGTMEQFF | TGTGCCAGCAGTGAAACCCTAGCGGGAGGTACAATGGAGCAGTTCTTC